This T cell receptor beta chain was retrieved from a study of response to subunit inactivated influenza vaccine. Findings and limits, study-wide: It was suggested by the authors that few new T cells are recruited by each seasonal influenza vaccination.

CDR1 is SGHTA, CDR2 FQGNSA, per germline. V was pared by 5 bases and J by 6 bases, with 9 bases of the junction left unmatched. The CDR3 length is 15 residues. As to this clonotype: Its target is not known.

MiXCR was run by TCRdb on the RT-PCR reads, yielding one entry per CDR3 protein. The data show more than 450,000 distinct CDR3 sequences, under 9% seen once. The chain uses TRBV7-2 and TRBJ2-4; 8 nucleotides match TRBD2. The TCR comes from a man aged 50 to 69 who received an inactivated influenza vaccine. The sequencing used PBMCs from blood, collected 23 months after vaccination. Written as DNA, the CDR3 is TGTGCCAGCAGCCCCGGCCTAGCGGGTGGAAACATTCAGTACTTC. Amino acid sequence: CASSPGLAGGNIQYF.